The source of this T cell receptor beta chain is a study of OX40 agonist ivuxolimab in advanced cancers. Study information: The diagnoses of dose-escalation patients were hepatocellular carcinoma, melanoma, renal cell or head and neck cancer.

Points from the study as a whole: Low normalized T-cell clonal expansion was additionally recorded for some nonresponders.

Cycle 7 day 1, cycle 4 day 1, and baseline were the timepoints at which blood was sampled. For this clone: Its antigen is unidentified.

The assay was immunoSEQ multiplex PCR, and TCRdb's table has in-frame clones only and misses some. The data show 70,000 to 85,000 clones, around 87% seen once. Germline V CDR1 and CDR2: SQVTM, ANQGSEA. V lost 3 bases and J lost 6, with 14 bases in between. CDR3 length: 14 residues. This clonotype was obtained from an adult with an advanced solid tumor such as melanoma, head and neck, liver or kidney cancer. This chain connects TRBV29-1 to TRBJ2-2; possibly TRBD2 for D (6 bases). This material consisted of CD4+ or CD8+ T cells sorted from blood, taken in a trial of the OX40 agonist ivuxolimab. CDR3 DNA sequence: TGCAGCGTTGACGTCGGGAGAGGGGCCGGGGAGCTGTTTTTT. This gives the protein CSVDVGRGAGELFF.